The 3 T cell receptor beta chains given below trace back to one sample, sequenced in a study of blood T cell repertoires in COVID-19. Measured with immunoSEQ multiplex PCR; TCRdb has only the in-frame clones, and not every one. The table includes hundreds of thousands of clones, roughly 80% detected once. Sequencing was done on a sample of peripheral blood. These receptors all stem from a woman of 80 years or more with active or convalescent COVID-19.

The chain couples TRBV19 to TRBJ1-3; 7 nucleotides align to TRBD1. V lost 8 bases, J lost 5 bases, and 9 bases stayed unmatched. The CDR3 is 14 amino acids. Germline lookup yields CDR1 LNHDA and CDR2 SQIVND (reference sequence). The CDR3 coding sequence is TGTGCCAGTTCCTCGGGGGACAGCAGAAACACCATATATTTT. Encoded protein: CASSSGDSRNTIYF. Using reference TRBV19 and TRBJ1-3 for the parts outside the CDR3, the full variable domain is DGGITQSPKYLFRKEGQNVTLSCEQNLNHDAMYWYRQDPGQGLRLIYYSQIVNDFQKGDIAEGYSVSREKKESFPLTVTSAQKNPTAFYLCASSSGDSRNTIYFGEGSWLTVV.

V and J are TRBV9 and TRBJ2-7, with unresolved D. The CDR3 contains 15 residues. Germline loops: CDR1 SGDLS, CDR2 YYNGEE. Trimming left V 0 bases short and J 0 bases short, with 10 bases between. The CDR3 nucleotides are TGTGCCAGCAGCGTAGTGCAGCGTATCTCCTACGAGCAGTACTTC. It yields the protein CASSVVQRISYEQYF.

The chain couples TRBV7-8 to TRBJ1-2; TRBD1 agrees at 7 bases. V trimming: 0 bases; J trimming: 9 bases; junction bases outside the gene matches: 7. Per germline, CDR1 SGHVS and CDR2 FQNEAQ. The CDR3 loop spans 14 amino acids. The DNA for the CDR3 is TGTGCCAGCAGCTTAGCGTTACAGGGGAACAGCTACACCTTC. Encoded protein: CASSLALQGNSYTF.